This T cell receptor (beta chain) was identified in a study of cytomegalovirus exposure and HLA in healthy donors. The PCR contained 60 Vbeta and 13 Jbeta primers. Profiling relied on immunoSEQ multiplex PCR, and the TCRdb table lists in-frame clones only, not all of them. The table records around 170,000 clones, 70% to 80% of them present only once. Findings of the study overall: Further analysis, carried out later, found HLA-associated TCR beta chains more clonally expanded than equally common other chains. Researchers reported from a later analysis that most CMV-associated TCR beta chains appeared HLA-restricted. Most TCR sequences were seen very rarely across donors, but some public TCRs occurred in many.

Looked up from germline, CDR1 is MNHNS and CDR2 is SASEGT. The length of the CDR3 is 13 residues. V gave up 6 bases and J gave up 5 bases; unmatched junction bases: 6. To note about this clone: What it binds is unknown.

Sequenced material: PBMCs. The source is a man aged 18 to 29 in good health and CMV-seronegative. The chain combines TRBV6-1 with TRBJ1-1; 7 bases fit TRBD1. The CDR3 DNA reads TGTGCCAGCAGGGAGGGGGCGCGGACTGAAGCTTTCTTT. This gives the protein CASREGARTEAFF.